What follows are 30 T cell receptor beta chains derived from one specimen sequenced in a study of OX40 agonist ivuxolimab in advanced cancers. Libraries were prepared by immunoSEQ multiplex PCR; TCRdb keeps only in-frame clonotypes and omits some of them. The sample shows nearly 80,000 clones, about 95% of them seen only once. The sequencing here drew on CD4+ or CD8+ T cells sorted from blood, taken in a trial of the OX40 agonist ivuxolimab. Source of these receptors: an adult with an advanced solid tumor such as melanoma, head and neck, liver or kidney cancer.

The chain uses TRBV5-4 and TRBJ1-6, with no clear D. The length of the CDR3 is 14 residues. Germline V gene sequence: CDR1 SGHNT, CDR2 YYREEE (reference sequence). V shed 0 bases and J shed 14 bases, with 15 bases lying between them. The CDR3 sequence: CASSLGTAKGALHF. In nucleotides, the CDR3 is TGTGCCAGCAGCTTGGGGACCGCTAAAGGAGCCCTCCACTTT.

The gene calls are TRBV4-2 and TRBJ2-7; TRBD2 matches 7 bases. V dropped 0 bases and J dropped 10; count of bases not matched to a gene: 3. Germline CDR1 and CDR2: LGHNA and YNFKEQ. The CDR3 runs to 12 residues. This CDR3 reads CASSQDGRAQYF. Written as DNA, the CDR3 is TGTGCCAGCAGCCAAGATGGGAGGGCACAGTACTTC.

The chain employs TRBV4-3 and TRBJ2-7, with 7 bases that match TRBD1. After removal of 0 bases from V and 5 bases from J, the junction contained 19 bases not matched to a gene. From germline, CDR1 is LGHNA and CDR2 YSLEER. The CDR3 extends over 19 amino acids. The CDR3 protein is CASSQDLGAVRGSLDEQYF. CDR3 DNA sequence: TGCGCCAGCAGCCAAGATTTGGGGGCCGTCAGGGGGAGTCTCGACGAGCAGTACTTC.

The rearrangement links TRBV7-6 to TRBJ2-7, with D perhaps matching TRBD2 (7 bases). V lost 0 bases and J lost 6, with 9 bases in between. Looked up from germline, CDR1 is SGHVS and CDR2 is FNYEAQ. The CDR3 sequence is 13 residues long. As DNA, the CDR3 is TGTGCCAGCAGCTTAGCGAGGGGGGGCGAGCAGTACTTC. Residues: CASSLARGGEQYF.

The chain joins TRBV19 to TRBJ1-5; TRBD1 aligns across 7 bases. CDR3 size: 16 residues. CDR1 is LNHDA, CDR2 SQIVND, per germline (reference sequence). With V trimmed by 1 base and J by 7 bases, 10 bases remained unmatched. CDR3 in amino acids: CASSIGARGYGQPQHF. The CDR3 DNA is TGTGCCAGTAGTATAGGGGCCAGGGGGTACGGACAGCCCCAGCATTTT.

The chain uses TRBV4-2 and TRBJ1-2; D call uncertain. V shed 4 bases and J shed 4 bases, with 10 bases lying between them. Germline CDR1 and CDR2: LGHNA and YNFKEQ. The CDR3 loop spans 13 amino acids. CDR3 loop: CASSPRATYGYTF. Written as DNA, the CDR3 is TGTGCCAGCAGCCCCCGGGCTACCTATGGCTACACCTTC.

The chain couples TRBV28 to TRBJ2-1, with 8 bases matching TRBD1. This CDR3 comprises 14 residues. With 4 bases clipped from V and 8 bases from J, the junction kept 7 bases outside the gene matches. Germline assignment: CDR1 MDHEN and CDR2 SYDVKM. The CDR3 region has the DNA TGTGCCAGCAGTTGGACAGGGACTTTAGATGAGCAGTTCTTC. Protein product: CASSWTGTLDEQFF.

The chain links TRBV10-2 to TRBJ1-4; D uncertain. This CDR3 has 17 amino acids. The V and J ends lost 8 bases and 8 bases respectively, with 27 bases between them. Per the germline V gene, CDR1 is WSHSY and CDR2 is SAAADI. The DNA for the CDR3 is TGCGCCAGCCCAACACCCCAGGTGAAGGTTAAAGGGGAAAAACTGTTTTTT. Residues: CASPTPQVKVKGEKLFF.

The rearrangement links TRBV11-1 to TRBJ2-7; unclear D gene. The V gene's germline CDR1 is SGHAT and CDR2 FQDESV (reference sequence). Trimming removed 5 bases at V and 0 bases at J, with 11 bases between. The CDR3 extends over 14 amino acids. In DNA, the CDR3 is TGTGCCAGCAGCCCCCCCAGGAGCTCCTACGAGCAGTACTTC. The encoded protein is CASSPPRSSYEQYF.

V and J are TRBV19 and TRBJ2-7, with D possibly being TRBD1 (5 bases). The germline V gene has CDR1 LNHDA and CDR2 SQIVND (reference sequence). The germline V and J ends were trimmed by 5 bases and 0 bases, with 14 bases remaining between them. The length of the CDR3 is 15 residues. In DNA form, the CDR3 reads TGTGCCAGTAGTCAGACAGATCCCAGCTCCTACGAGCAGTACTTC. Residues: CASSQTDPSSYEQYF.

The J gene is TRBJ2-2, the V gene TRBV7-3; D is unclear. CDR3 length: 12 residues. V was cut by 6 bases and J by 1 base, with 3 bases left in between. Germline assignment: CDR1 SGHTA and CDR2 FQGTGA. CDR3 sequence (DNA): TGTGCCAGCAGTGAGAACACCGGGGAGCTGTTTTTT. Amino acids: CASSENTGELFF.

The V and J genes are TRBV15 and TRBJ1-5; D gene unclear. V was trimmed by 4 bases and J by 2 bases, leaving 9 bases between them. CDR3 length equals 14 residues. Germline CDR1 is LNHNV and CDR2 is YYDKDF (reference sequence). The CDR3 loop is CATSMTKGNQPQHF. The CDR3 DNA reads as TGTGCCACCAGCATGACAAAGGGCAATCAGCCCCAGCATTTT.

The V gene is TRBV27, the J gene TRBJ2-1, with TRBD1 matching 8 bases. The J segment lost 1 base and the V segment lost 3 bases, leaving 2 bases of the junction unmatched. This CDR3 spans 15 amino acids. CDR1 is MNHEY, CDR2 SMNVEV, per germline (reference sequence). This chain's CDR3 is CASSFTGGSYNEQFF. CDR3 DNA sequence: TGTGCCAGCAGTTTCACAGGGGGATCCTACAATGAGCAGTTCTTC.

The chain couples TRBV28 to TRBJ2-7; maybe TRBD1 (5 bases). The germline V and J ends were trimmed by 4 bases and 3 bases, with 13 bases remaining between them. Germline V CDR1 and CDR2: MDHEN, SYDVKM. CDR3 length: 14 amino acids. For the CDR3, the DNA is TGTGCCAGCAGTTCCCCCAGGGTTGACTACGAGCAGTACTTC. Translated: CASSSPRVDYEQYF.

This clone was recorded only once. The chain couples TRBV19 to TRBJ1-5, with a tentative D call TRBD1 (5 bases). This CDR3 has 13 amino acids. V lost 3 bases and J lost 11, with 14 bases in between. CDR1 is LNHDA and CDR2 is SQIVND in the germline V gene (reference sequence). The CDR3 DNA sequence: TGTGCCAGTAGTATTGCCGCCGGGGGAGCCCAGCATTTT. Protein product: CASSIAAGGAQHF.

The chain couples TRBV7-3 to TRBJ2-2; D remains unclear. CDR3 length: 12 residues. V was clipped by 5 bases and J by 6 bases, with 7 bases between them. The germline CDR1 and CDR2 sequences are SGHTA and FQGTGA. The CDR3 DNA sequence: TGTGCCAGCAGCCCCCGAGCCGGGGAGCTGTTTTTT. Its translation: CASSPRAGELFF.

The DNA of the CDR3 is TGTGCCAGTACCCCCGCCCCTTCCGGGACAAACTATGGCTACACCTTC. Its translation is CASTPAPSGTNYGYTF. The rearrangement uses TRBV19 and TRBJ1-2; TRBD1 is a possible D gene (6 bases). The CDR3 length is 16 residues. Germline lookup yields CDR1 LNHDA and CDR2 SQIVND (reference sequence). V shed 7 bases and J shed 2 bases, with 20 bases lying between them.

The rearrangement joins TRBV4-1 to TRBJ1-1; TRBD1 agrees at 8 bases. CDR1 is MGHRA and CDR2 is YSYEKL in the germline V gene. The CDR3 sequence is 18 residues long. Trimming at V came to 4 bases and at J to 0 bases, leaving 13 bases not matched to a gene. CDR3 protein: CASSLHGPRQGMNTEAFF. Written as DNA, the CDR3 is TGCGCCAGCAGCCTCCATGGGCCGAGACAGGGGATGAACACTGAAGCTTTCTTT.

The V gene is TRBV28, the J gene TRBJ2-3; 7 bases line up with TRBD1. CDR1 is MDHEN and CDR2 is SYDVKM in the germline V gene. V was clipped by 3 bases and J by 4 bases; unmatched bases: 4. The CDR3 runs to 14 residues. The CDR3 sequence is CASSFRGGPDTQYF. The CDR3 bases are TGTGCCAGCAGTTTCAGAGGGGGCCCAGATACGCAGTATTTT.

The chain employs TRBV28 and TRBJ2-2, with 11 positions matching TRBD2. Looked up from germline, CDR1 is MDHEN and CDR2 is SYDVKM. Losses at the gene ends were 7 bases for V and 7 bases for J; bases not matched to a gene: 5. This CDR3 region has 14 residues. The CDR3: CASTFLAGGGELFF. Here the CDR3 DNA reads TGTGCCAGCACCTTCCTAGCGGGAGGCGGGGAGCTGTTTTTT.

The chain couples TRBV11-3 to TRBJ2-1; D is unclear. The germline V and J ends were trimmed by 2 bases and 2 bases, with 4 bases remaining between them. CDR1 and CDR2 (germline): SGHNT, YENEEA. This CDR3 is 13 amino acids long. CDR3 nucleotide sequence: TGTGCCAGCAGCTTATCGGCCTACAATGAGCAGTTCTTC. Its translation is CASSLSAYNEQFF. Drawing the rest from reference TRBV11-3 and TRBJ2-1, the complete variable domain is EAGVVQSPRYKIIEKKQPVAFWCNPISGHNTLYWYLQNLGQGPELLIRYENEEAVDDSQLPKDRFSAERLKGVDSTLKIQPAELGDSAVYLCASSLSAYNEQFFGPGTRLTVL.

V is TRBV7-9 and J is TRBJ2-5; weak D call: TRBD2 (6 bases). Trimming pared 8 bases from V and 2 bases from J, leaving 6 bases between. This CDR3 region has 11 residues. The germline V gene encodes CDR1 SEHNR and CDR2 FQNEAQ (reference sequence). The CDR3, as DNA: TGTGCCAGCCGGGGGCAAGAGACCCAGTACTTC. Amino acids: CASRGQETQYF.

The chain recombines TRBV27 with TRBJ2-7, with D possibly being TRBD1 (5 bases). This CDR3 is 13 amino acids long. Trimming left V 6 bases short and J 3 bases short, with 12 bases between. Germline V gives CDR1 MNHEY, CDR2 SMNVEV (reference sequence). The CDR3 region has the DNA TGTGCCAGCAGCGAGACAGTGGACTACGAGCAGTACTTC. Protein sequence: CASSETVDYEQYF.

V is TRBV4-1 and J is TRBJ2-7; D remains ambiguous. Germline lookup yields CDR1 MGHRA and CDR2 YSYEKL. The V and J ends lost 0 bases and 4 bases respectively, with 7 bases between them. This CDR3 has 13 residues. The CDR3 spells CASSQDRSYEQYF. The CDR3 DNA reads TGCGCCAGCAGCCAAGATCGGTCTTACGAGCAGTACTTC.

The chain uses TRBV5-1 and TRBJ1-6; D remains ambiguous. Trimming pared 0 bases from V and 8 bases from J, leaving 12 bases between. The CDR3 contains 15 residues. Germline loops: CDR1 SGHRS, CDR2 YFSETQ. CDR3: CASSLVVPSDSPLHF. The CDR3 nucleotides read TGCGCCAGCAGCTTGGTAGTCCCGAGTGATTCACCCCTCCACTTT.

The rearrangement links TRBV15 to TRBJ1-1; TRBD1 aligns across 8 bases. V was clipped by 4 bases and J by 4 bases; unmatched bases: 8. Germline CDR1 is LNHNV and CDR2 is YYDKDF (reference sequence). The CDR3 consists of 15 residues. As DNA, the CDR3 is TGTGCCACCAGCACAGGGACAGGCGTGGTCACTGAAGCTTTCTTT. Its translation: CATSTGTGVVTEAFF.

The chain is built from TRBV29-1 and TRBJ2-5; D gene uncertain. The CDR3 is 13 amino acids. Germline lookup yields CDR1 SQVTM and CDR2 ANQGSEA. V was shortened by 5 bases and J by 5 bases, with 15 bases between the two germline ends. This chain's CDR3 is CSVLRAYSETQYF. CDR3 DNA: TGCAGCGTTTTACGGGCGTATTCGGAGACCCAGTACTTC.

The chain has TRBV6-6 and TRBJ2-7; 9 nucleotides line up with TRBD2. V shed 8 bases and J 6 bases; nucleotides not matched to a gene: 8. Germline CDR1 is MNHNY and CDR2 is SVGAGI (reference sequence). The CDR3 extends over 13 amino acids. CDR3 amino acids: CASDISGSSEQYF. CDR3 DNA sequence: TGTGCCAGCGACATTAGCGGGAGCAGCGAGCAGTACTTC.

V gene TRBV29-1 combines with J gene TRBJ2-1; 7 bases match TRBD2. The germline V gene encodes CDR1 SQVTM and CDR2 ANQGSEA. The CDR3 runs to 16 residues. V lost 2 bases, J lost 4 bases, and 11 bases stayed unmatched. The CDR3 is CSVELTGGNIYNEQFF. The CDR3 bases are TGCAGCGTTGAATTGACCGGGGGGAATATTTACAATGAGCAGTTCTTC.

The genes are TRBV29-1 and TRBJ2-7, with D possibly TRBD2 on 5 matching bases. Trimming stripped 3 bases from V and 3 bases from J, with 6 bases between. The CDR3 length is 11 residues. Germline-derived CDR1 and CDR2 are SQVTM and ANQGSEA. As DNA, the CDR3 is TGCAGCGTTGATGAGGGCTACGAGCAGTACTTC. It yields the protein CSVDEGYEQYF.